The next 2 T cell receptor beta chains were all read from a single sample in a study of blood T cell repertoires in COVID-19 (dated by TCRdb to about 2020). Library creation used the immunoSEQ multiplex PCR assay. TCRdb holds this immuneACCESS table with in-frame rearrangements only. Some clones are missing; in checked studies, unresolved V genes explain under half, and the rest has no known cause. The sample records 300,000 to 400,000 clones, 85% to 90% of which are singletons. The leading ten clones occupy 0.95% to 1% of the sample. The sequencing input was PBMCs or T cells enriched from blood (not recorded which). These receptor sequences come from a woman younger than 45 with acute COVID-19.

The V and J genes are TRBV13 and TRBJ1-6; 9 bases align to TRBD1. The germline V gene encodes CDR1 PRHDT and CDR2 FYEKMQ (reference sequence). V shed 6 bases, J shed 5 bases, and the junction held 5 bases outside the gene matches. The CDR3 has 15 amino acids. The CDR3 loop is CASRNRQGDNSPLHF. The CDR3 coding sequence is TGTGCCAGCAGAAATCGACAGGGGGATAATTCACCCCTCCACTTT.

This chain links TRBV29-1 with TRBJ2-7; TRBD2 agrees at 7 bases. This CDR3 contains 11 residues. V shed 7 bases, J shed 5 bases, and the junction held 5 bases outside the gene matches. The germline V gene encodes CDR1 SQVTM and CDR2 ANQGSEA. The DNA of the CDR3 is TGCAGCGCGCTGGGGGGGAACGAGCAGTACTTC. This translates into CSALGGNEQYF.